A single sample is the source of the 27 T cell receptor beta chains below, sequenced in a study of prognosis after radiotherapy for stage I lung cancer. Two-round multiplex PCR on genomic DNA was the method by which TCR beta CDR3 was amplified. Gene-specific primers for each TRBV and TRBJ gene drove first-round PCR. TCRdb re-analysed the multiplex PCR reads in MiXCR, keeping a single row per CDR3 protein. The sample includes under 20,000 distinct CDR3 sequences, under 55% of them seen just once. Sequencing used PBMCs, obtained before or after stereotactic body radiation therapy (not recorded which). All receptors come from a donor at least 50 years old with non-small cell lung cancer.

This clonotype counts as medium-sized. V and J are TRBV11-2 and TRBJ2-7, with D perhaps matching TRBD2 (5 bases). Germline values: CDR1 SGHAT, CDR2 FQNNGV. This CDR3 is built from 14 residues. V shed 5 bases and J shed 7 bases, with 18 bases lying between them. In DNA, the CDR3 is TGTGCCAGCAGCCGGGCCGGGAACCGCCAAGAGCAGTACTTC. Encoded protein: CASSRAGNRQEQYF.

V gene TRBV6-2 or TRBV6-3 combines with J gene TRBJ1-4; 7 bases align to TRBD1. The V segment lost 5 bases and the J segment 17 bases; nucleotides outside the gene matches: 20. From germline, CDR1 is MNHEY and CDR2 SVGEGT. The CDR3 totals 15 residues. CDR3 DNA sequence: TGTGCCAGCAGTGACAGGGAGCAACTAATGAAAAGACCTTTTTTT. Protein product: CASSDREQLMKRPFF.

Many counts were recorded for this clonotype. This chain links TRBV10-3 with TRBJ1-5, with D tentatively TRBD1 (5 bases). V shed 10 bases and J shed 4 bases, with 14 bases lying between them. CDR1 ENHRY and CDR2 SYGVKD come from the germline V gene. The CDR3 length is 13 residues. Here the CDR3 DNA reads TGTGCCACCCGGAGACAGTTTAATCAGCCCCAGCATTTT. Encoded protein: CATRRQFNQPQHF.

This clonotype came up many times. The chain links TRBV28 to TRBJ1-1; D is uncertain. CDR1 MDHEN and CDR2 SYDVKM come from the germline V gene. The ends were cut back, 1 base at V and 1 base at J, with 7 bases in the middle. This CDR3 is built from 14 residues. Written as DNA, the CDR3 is TGTGCCAGCAGTTTATACGGCAGGAACACTGAAGCTTTCTTT. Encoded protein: CASSLYGRNTEAFF.

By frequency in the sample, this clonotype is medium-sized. CDR3 coding DNA: TGTGCCAGCAGCCGAGGGGACAGGGACCCCTATGGCTACACCTTC. It yields the protein CASSRGDRDPYGYTF. The chain combines TRBV6-2 or TRBV6-3 with TRBJ1-2, with 9 nucleotides matching TRBD1. V lost 6 bases and J lost 4; bases outside the gene matches: 9. This CDR3 contains 15 residues. Germline loops: CDR1 MNHEY, CDR2 SVGEGT.

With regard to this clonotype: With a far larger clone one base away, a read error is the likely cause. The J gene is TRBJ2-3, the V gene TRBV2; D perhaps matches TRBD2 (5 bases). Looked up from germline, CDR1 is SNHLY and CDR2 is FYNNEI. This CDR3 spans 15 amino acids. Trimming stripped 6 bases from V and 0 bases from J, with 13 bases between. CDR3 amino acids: CASSHGGSSTDTQYF. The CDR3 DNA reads TGTGCCAGCAGCCACGGAGGCTCTAGCACAGATACGCAGTATTTT.

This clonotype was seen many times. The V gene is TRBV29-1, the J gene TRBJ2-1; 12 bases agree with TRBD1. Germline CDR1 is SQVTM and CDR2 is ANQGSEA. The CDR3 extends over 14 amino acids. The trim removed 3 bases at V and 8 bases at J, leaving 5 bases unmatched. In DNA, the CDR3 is TGCAGCGTTGATGGGACAGGGGGCTTGGATGAGCAGTTCTTC. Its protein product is CSVDGTGGLDEQFF.

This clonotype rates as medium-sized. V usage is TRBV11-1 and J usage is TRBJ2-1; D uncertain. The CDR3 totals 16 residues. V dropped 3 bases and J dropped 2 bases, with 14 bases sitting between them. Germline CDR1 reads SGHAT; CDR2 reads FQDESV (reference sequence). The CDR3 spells CASSLTADPAYNEQFF. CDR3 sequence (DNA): TGTGCCAGCAGCTTGACGGCTGACCCTGCCTACAATGAGCAGTTCTTC.

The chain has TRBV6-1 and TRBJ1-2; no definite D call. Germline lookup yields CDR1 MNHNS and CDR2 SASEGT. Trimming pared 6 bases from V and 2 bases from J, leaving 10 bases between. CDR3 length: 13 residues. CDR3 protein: CASRLDANYGYTF. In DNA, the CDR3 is TGTGCCAGCAGACTGGACGCCAACTATGGCTACACCTTC.

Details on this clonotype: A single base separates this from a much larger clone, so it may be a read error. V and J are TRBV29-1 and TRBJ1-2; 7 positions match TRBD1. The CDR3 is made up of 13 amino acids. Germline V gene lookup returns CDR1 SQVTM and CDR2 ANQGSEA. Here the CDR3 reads CSVGEQGTYVYTF. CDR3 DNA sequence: TGCAGCGTGGGCGAACAGGGGACCTATGTCTACACCTTC.

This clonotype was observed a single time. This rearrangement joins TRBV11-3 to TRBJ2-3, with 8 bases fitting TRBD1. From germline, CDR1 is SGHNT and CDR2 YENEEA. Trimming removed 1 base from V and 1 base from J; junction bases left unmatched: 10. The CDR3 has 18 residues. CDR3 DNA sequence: TGTGCCAGCAGCTTAGGTGATTTCTGGGGACAGGGCACAGATACGCAGTATTTT. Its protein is CASSLGDFWGQGTDTQYF.

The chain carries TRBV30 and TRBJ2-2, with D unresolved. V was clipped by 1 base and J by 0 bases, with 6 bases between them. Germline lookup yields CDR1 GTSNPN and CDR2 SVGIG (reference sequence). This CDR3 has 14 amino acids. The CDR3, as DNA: TGTGCCTGGAGTGCATTTGCGAACACCGGGGAGCTGTTTTTT. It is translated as CAWSAFANTGELFF.

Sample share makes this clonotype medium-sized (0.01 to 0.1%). CDR3 residues: CASSHAGREAFF. DNA for the CDR3: TGTGCCAGCAGCCACGCGGGGAGAGAAGCTTTCTTT. The rearrangement joins TRBV7-8 to TRBJ1-1; D unresolved. The CDR3 is made up of 12 amino acids. The germline V gene encodes CDR1 SGHVS and CDR2 FQNEAQ. V shed 5 bases and J shed 8 bases, with 12 bases lying between them.

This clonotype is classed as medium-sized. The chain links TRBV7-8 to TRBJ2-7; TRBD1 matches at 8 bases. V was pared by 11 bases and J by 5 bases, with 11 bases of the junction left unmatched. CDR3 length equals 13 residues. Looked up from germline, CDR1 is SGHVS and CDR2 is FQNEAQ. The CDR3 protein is CAVSANRGNEQYF. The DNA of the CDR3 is TGTGCCGTGTCAGCCAACAGGGGGAACGAGCAGTACTTC.

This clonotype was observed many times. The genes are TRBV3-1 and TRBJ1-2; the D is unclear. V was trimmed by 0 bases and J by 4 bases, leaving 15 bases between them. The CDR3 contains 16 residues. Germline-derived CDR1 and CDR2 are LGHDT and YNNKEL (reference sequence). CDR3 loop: CASSQDWPRGFYGYTF. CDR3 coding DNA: TGTGCCAGCAGCCAAGATTGGCCTCGGGGATTCTATGGCTACACCTTC.

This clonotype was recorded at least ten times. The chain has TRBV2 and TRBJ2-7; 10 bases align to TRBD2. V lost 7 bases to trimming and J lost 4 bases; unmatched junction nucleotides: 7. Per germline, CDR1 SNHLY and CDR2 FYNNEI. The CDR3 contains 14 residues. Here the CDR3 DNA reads TGTGCCAGCAAACCGGGACTAGCGTCTTACGAGCAGTACTTC. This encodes CASKPGLASYEQYF.

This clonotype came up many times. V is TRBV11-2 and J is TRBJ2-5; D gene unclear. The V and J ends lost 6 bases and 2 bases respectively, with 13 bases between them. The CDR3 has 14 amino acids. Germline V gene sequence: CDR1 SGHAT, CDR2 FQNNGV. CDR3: CASSGIPIQETQYF. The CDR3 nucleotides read TGTGCCAGCAGTGGGATCCCTATACAAGAGACCCAGTACTTC.

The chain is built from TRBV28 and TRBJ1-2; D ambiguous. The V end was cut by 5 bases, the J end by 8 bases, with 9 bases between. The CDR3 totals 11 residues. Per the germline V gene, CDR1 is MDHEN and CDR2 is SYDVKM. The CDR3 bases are TGTGCCAGCAGTCAGACGCGGGGCTACACCTTC. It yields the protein CASSQTRGYTF.

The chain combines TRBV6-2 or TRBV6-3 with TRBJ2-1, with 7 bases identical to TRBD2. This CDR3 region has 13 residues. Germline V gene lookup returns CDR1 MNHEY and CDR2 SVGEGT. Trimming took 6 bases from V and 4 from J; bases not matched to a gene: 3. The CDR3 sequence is CASRQAGYNEQFF. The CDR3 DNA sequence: TGTGCCAGCAGGCAAGCGGGATACAATGAGCAGTTCTTC.

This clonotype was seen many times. CDR3 amino acids: CSAPLEGRGETQYF. The CDR3 nucleotides are TGCAGTGCCCCCCTGGAGGGAAGGGGAGAGACCCAGTACTTC. V usage is TRBV20-1 and J usage is TRBJ2-5, with D maybe TRBD2 (6 bases). The CDR3 has 14 amino acids. The V end lost 6 bases, the J end lost 4 bases, and 18 bases lay between the germline ends. CDR1 and CDR2 (germline): DFQATT, SNEGSKA (reference sequence).

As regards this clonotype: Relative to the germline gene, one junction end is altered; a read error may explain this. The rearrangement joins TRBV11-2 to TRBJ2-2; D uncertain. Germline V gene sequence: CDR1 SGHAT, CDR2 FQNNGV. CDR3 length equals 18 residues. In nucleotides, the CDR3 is TGTGCCAGCAGCCTAGGACCCTCTAGGTCCCGGAACACCTGGGAGCTGTTTTTT. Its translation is CASSLGPSRSRNTWELFF.

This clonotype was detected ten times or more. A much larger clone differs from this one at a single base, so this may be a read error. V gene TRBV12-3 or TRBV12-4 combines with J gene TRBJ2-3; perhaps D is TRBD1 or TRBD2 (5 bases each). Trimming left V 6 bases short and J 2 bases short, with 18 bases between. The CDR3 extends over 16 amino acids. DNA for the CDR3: TGTGCCAGCAGGACCACTACGGGGCGAATCACAGATACGCAGTATTTT. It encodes CASRTTTGRITDTQYF.

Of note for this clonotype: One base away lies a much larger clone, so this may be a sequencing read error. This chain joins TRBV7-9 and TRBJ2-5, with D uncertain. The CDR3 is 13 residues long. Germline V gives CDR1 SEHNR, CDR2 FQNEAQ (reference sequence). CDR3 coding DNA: TGTGCCATCAGCAAGGGCAGTGTGGAGACCCAGTACTTC. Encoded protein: CAISKGSVETQYF.

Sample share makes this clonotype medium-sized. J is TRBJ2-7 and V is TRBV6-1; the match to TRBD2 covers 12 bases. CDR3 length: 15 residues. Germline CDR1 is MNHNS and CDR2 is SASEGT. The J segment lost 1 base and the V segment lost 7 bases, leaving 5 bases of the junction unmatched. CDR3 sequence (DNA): TGTGCCAGCAATATCGGACTAGCGGGGTCCTACGAGCAGTACTTC. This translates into CASNIGLAGSYEQYF.

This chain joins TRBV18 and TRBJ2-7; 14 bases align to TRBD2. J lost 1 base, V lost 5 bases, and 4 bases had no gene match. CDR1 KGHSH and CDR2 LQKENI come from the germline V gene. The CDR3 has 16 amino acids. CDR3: CASSLGTSGGSYEQYF. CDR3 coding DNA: TGTGCCAGCTCATTGGGGACTAGCGGGGGTTCCTACGAGCAGTACTTC.

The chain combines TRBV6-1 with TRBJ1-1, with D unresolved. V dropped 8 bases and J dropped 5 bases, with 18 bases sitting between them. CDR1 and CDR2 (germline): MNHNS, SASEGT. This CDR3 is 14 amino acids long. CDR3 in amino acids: CASSKWGSGTEAFF. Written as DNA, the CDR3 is TGTGCCAGCTCCAAGTGGGGAAGTGGGACTGAAGCTTTCTTT.

The DNA for the CDR3 is TGTGCCAGCAGCTTGGGGGCAGGGGGGGAGACCCAGTACTTC. It yields the protein CASSLGAGGETQYF. The chain uses TRBV5-6 and TRBJ2-5; possibly TRBD1 for D (7 bases). The germline CDR1 and CDR2 sequences are SGHDT and YYEEEE. Trimming left V 0 bases short and J 5 bases short, with 11 bases between. The CDR3 extends over 14 amino acids.